The T cell receptor (beta chain) under discussion was sequenced for a study of cytomegalovirus exposure and HLA in healthy donors. On this clone itself: Its target is unknown.

Amplification used 60 Vbeta primers and 13 Jbeta primers. The method was immunoSEQ multiplex PCR; TCRdb's version includes in-frame clones alone and lacks a portion of them. The sample lists around 94,000 clones; roughly 76% were seen once. Overall study findings and caveats: TCR beta chains numbering about 160 were designated cytomegalovirus-associated. Excluded: some indistinguishable V segments such as TRBV6-2 and TRBV6-3.

V dropped 3 bases and J dropped 2; count of bases not matched to a gene: 4. Looked up from germline, CDR1 is SGHAT and CDR2 is FQNNGV. The CDR3 is 14 amino acids. V is TRBV11-2 and J is TRBJ2-7; 7 nucleotides match TRBD1. The receptor was derived from a woman aged 60-75 years in good health and CMV-seropositive. Sequencing used PBMCs. CDR3 residues: CASSFAQGAYEQYF. Here the CDR3 DNA reads TGTGCCAGCAGCTTCGCCCAGGGGGCCTACGAGCAGTACTTC. Supplemented by reference TRBV11-2 and TRBJ2-7, the full variable domain reads EAGVAQSPRYKIIEKRQSVAFWCNPISGHATLYWYQQILGQGPKLLIQFQNNGVVDDSQLPKDRFSAERLKGVDSTLKIQPAKLEDSAVYLCASSFAQGAYEQYFGPGTRLTVT.